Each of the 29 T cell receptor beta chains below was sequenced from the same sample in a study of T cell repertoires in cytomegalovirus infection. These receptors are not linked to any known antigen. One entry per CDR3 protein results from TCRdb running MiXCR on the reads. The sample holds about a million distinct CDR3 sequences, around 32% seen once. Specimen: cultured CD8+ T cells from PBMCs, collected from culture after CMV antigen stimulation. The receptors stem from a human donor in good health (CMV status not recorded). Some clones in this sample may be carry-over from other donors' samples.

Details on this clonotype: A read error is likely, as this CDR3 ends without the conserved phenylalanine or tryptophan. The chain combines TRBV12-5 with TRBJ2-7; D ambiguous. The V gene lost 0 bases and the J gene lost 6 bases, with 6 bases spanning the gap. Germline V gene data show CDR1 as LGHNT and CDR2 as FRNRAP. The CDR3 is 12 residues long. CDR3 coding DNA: TGTGCTAGTGGTTTGGTACACGGCGAGCAGTACTTA. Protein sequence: CASGLVHGEQYL.

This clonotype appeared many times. The DNA of the CDR3 is TGTGCCAGCAGCGGACAGGGTTTTTATAGCAATCAGCCCCAGCATTTT. Protein sequence: CASSGQGFYSNQPQHF. J is TRBJ1-5 and V is TRBV7-8; 8 bases line up with TRBD1. The CDR3 spans 16 residues. Per germline, CDR1 SGHVS and CDR2 FQNEAQ. V lost 5 bases to trimming and J lost 0 bases; unmatched junction nucleotides: 6.

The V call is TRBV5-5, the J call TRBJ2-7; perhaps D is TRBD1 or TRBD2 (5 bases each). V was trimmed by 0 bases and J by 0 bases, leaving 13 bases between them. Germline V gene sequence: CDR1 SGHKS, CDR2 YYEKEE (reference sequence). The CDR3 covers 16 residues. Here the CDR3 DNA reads TGTGCCAGCAGCTTGGTTTTCCCCGGGGCCTCCTACGAGCAGTACGTC. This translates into CASSLVFPGASYEQYV.

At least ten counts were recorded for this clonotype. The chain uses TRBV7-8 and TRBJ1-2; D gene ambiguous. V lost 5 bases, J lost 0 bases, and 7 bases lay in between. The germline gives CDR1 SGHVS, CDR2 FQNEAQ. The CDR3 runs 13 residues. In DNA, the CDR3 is TGTGCCAGCAGCACCAAAGCTAACTATGGCTACACCTTC. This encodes CASSTKANYGYTF. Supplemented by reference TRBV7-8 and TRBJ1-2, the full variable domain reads GAGVSQSPRYKVAKRGQDVALRCDPISGHVSLFWYQQALGQGPEFLTYFQNEAQLDKSGLPSDRFFAERPEGSVSTLKIQRTQQEDSAVYLCASSTKANYGYTFGSGTRLTVV.

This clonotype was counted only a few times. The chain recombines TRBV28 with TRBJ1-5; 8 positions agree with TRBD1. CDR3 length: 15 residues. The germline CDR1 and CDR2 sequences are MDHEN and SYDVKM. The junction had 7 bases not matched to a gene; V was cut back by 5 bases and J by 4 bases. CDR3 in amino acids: CASSNRGSGNQPQHF. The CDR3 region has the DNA TGTGCCAGCAGTAACAGGGGGTCGGGGAATCAGCCCCAGCATTTT.

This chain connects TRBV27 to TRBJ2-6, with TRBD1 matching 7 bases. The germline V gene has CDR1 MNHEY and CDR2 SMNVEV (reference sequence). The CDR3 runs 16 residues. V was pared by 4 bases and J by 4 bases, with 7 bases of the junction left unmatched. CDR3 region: CASSSKTGTGANVLTF. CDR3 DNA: TGTGCCAGCAGTTCCAAGACAGGGACCGGGGCCAACGTCCTGACTTTC.

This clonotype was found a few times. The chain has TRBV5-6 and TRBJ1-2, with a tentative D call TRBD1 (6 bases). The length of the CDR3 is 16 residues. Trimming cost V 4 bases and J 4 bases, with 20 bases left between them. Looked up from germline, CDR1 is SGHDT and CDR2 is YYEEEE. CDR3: CASSPGLGGAGYGYTF. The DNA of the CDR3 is TGTGCCAGCAGCCCGGGTTTGGGGGGGGCTGGCTATGGCTACACCTTC.

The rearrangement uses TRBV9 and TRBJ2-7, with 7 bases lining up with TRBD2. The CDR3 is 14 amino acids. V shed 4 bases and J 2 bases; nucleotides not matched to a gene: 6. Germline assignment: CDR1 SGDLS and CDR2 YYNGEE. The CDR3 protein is CASSPGLVPYEQYV. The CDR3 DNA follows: TGTGCCAGCAGCCCAGGACTAGTCCCCTACGAGCAGTACGTC.

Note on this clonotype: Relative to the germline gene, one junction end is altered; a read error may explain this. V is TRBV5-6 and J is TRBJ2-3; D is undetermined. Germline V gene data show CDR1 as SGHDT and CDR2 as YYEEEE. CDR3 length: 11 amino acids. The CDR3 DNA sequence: TGTGCCAGCAGCTTGGGAGATATGCAGTATTTT. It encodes CASSLGDMQYF. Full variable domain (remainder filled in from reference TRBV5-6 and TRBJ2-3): DAGVTQSPTHLIKTRGQQVTLRCSPKSGHDTVSWYQQALGQGPQFIFQYYEEEERQRGNFPDRFSGHQFPNYSSELNVNALLLGDSALYLCASSLGDMQYFGPGTRLTVL.

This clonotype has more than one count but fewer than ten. The CDR3 DNA is TGTGCCAGCAGCTTAGTGCCTAGCGGGGGGGCCGGTTACAATGAGCAGTTCTTC. As protein: CASSLVPSGGAGYNEQFF. The chain recombines TRBV7-9 with TRBJ2-1, with TRBD2 identical over 12 bases. This CDR3 has 18 amino acids. From germline, CDR1 is SEHNR and CDR2 FQNEAQ (reference sequence). Unmatched junction bases numbered 8, after V lost 1 base and J lost 4 bases. The full variable domain, in which reference TRBV7-9 and TRBJ2-1 provide the parts outside the CDR3, is DTGVSQNPRHKITKRGQNVTFRCDPISEHNRLYWYRQTLGQGPEFLTYFQNEAQLEKSRLLSDRFSAERPKGSFSTLEIQRTEQGDSAMYLCASSLVPSGGAGYNEQFFGPGTRLTVL.

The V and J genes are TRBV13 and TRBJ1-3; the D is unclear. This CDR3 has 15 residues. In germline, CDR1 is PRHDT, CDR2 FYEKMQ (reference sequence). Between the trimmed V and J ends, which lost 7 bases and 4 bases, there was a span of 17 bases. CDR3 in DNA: TGTGCCAGCACCGTCCAGGAGGGAAGGGGAAACACCATATATTTT. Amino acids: CASTVQEGRGNTIYF.

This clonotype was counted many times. CDR3 DNA sequence: TGTGCCAGCAGCTTCATATCCCCCCCCATAGGGGAGACCCAGTACTTC. Translated: CASSFISPPIGETQYF. The chain has TRBV7-8 and TRBJ2-5, with unresolved D. V was trimmed by 3 bases and J by 5 bases, leaving 19 bases between them. The CDR3 consists of 16 residues. Per germline, CDR1 SGHVS and CDR2 FQNEAQ.

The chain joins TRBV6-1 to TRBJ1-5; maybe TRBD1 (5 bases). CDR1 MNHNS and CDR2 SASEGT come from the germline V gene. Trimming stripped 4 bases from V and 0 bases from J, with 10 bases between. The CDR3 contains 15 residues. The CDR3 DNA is TGTGCCAGCAGTGCCGACAGATATAGCAATCAGCCCCAGCATTTT. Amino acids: CASSADRYSNQPQHF.

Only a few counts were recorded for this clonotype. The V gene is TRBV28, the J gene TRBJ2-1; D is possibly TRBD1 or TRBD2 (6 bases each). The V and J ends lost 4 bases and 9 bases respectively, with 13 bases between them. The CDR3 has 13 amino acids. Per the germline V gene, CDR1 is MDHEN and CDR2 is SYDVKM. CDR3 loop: CASSSPGGGEQFF. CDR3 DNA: TGTGCCAGCAGTTCCCCCGGGGGCGGTGAGCAGTTCTTC.

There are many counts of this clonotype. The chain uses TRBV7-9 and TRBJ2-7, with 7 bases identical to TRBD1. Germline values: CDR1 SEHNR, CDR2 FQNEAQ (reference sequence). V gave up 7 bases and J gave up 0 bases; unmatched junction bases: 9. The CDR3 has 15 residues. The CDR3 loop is CASKEDRSPSYEQYF. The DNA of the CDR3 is TGTGCCAGCAAGGAGGACAGGAGCCCCTCCTACGAGCAGTACTTC.

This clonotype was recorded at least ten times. CDR3 sequence reads: CASSLAPGPAGTYEQYF. For the CDR3, the DNA is TGCGCCAGCAGCTTGGCGCCGGGGCCAGCTGGGACCTACGAGCAGTACTTC. This chain connects TRBV5-1 to TRBJ2-7; D is perhaps TRBD1 or TRBD2 (5 bases each). The CDR3 loop spans 17 amino acids. CDR1 and CDR2 from the germline V gene are SGHRS and YFSETQ. Trimming cost V 0 bases and J 2 bases, with 18 bases left between them.

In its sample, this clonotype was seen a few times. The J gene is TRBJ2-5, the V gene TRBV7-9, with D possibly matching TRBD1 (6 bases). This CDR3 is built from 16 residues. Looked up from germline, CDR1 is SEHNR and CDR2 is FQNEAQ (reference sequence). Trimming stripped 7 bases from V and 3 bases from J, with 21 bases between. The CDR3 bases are TGTGCCAGCACCGCGTCCCGGGACATTTTTGAAGAGACCCAGTACTTC. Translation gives CASTASRDIFEETQYF. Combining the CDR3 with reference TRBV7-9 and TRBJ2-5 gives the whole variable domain DTGVSQNPRHKITKRGQNVTFRCDPISEHNRLYWYRQTLGQGPEFLTYFQNEAQLEKSRLLSDRFSAERPKGSFSTLEIQRTEQGDSAMYLCASTASRDIFEETQYFGPGTRLLVL.

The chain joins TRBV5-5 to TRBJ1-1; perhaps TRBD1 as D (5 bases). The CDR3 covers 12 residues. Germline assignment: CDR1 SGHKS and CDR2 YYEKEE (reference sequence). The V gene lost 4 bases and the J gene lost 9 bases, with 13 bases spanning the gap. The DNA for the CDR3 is TGTGCCAGCAGCCCCCGGGGGGTAAAAGCTTTCTTT. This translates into CASSPRGVKAFF.

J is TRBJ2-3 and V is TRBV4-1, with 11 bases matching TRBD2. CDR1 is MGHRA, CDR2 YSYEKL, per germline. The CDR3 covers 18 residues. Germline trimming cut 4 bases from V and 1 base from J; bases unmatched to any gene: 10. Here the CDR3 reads CASSLTSGGRRGTDTQYF. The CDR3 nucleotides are TGCGCCAGCAGCCTCACTAGCGGGGGCCGCCGAGGCACAGATACGCAGTATTTT.

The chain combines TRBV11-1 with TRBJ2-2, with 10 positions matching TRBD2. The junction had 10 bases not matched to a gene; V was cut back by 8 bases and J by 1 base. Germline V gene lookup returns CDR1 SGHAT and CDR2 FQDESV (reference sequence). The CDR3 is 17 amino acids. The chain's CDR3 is CASSFPPSGGNTGELFF. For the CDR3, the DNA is TGTGCCAGCTCCTTCCCCCCTAGCGGGGGGAACACCGGGGAGCTGTTTTTT.

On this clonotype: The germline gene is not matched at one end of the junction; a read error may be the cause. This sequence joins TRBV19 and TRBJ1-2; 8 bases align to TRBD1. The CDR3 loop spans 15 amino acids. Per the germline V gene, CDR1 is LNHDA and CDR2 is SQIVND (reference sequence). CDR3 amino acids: CVSSPTPGQVYGYTF. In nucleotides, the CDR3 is TGTGTCAGTAGCCCCACTCCGGGACAGGTTTATGGCTACACCTTC.

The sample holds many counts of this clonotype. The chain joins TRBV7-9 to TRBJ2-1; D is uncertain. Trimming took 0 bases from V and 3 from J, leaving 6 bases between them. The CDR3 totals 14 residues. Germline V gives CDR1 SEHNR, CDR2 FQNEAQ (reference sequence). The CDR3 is CASSLAVSYNEQFF. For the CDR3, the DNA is TGTGCCAGCAGCTTAGCCGTCAGCTACAATGAGCAGTTCTTC.

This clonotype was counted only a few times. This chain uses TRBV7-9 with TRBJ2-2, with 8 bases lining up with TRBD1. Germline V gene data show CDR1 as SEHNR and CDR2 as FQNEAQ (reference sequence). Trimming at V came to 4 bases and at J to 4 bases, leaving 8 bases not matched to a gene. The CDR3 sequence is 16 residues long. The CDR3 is CASSSSGGRGTGELFF. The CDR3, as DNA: TGTGCCAGCAGCTCTTCAGGGGGCAGGGGCACCGGGGAGCTGTTTTTT.

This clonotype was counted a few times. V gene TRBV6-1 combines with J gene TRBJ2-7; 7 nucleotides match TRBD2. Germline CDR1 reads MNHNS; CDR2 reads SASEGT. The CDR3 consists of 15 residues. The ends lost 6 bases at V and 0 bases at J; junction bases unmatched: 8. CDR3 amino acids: CASSPKGGSSYEQYV. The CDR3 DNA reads TGTGCCAGCAGCCCCAAAGGCGGGAGCTCCTACGAGCAGTACGTC.

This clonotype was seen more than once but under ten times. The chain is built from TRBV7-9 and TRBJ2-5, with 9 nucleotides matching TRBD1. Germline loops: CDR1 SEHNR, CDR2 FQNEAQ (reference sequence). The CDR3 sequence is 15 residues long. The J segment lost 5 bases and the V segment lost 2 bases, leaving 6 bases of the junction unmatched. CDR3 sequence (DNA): TGTGCCAGCAGCTTAATTGACAGGGGGGCGGAGACCCAGTACTTC. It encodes CASSLIDRGAETQYF.

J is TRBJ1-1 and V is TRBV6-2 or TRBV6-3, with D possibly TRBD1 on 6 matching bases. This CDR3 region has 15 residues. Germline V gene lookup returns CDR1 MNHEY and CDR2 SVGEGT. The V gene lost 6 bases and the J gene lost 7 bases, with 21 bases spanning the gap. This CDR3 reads CASSNGGAEPREAFF. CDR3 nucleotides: TGTGCCAGCAGCAACGGGGGCGCAGAACCGCGTGAAGCTTTCTTT.

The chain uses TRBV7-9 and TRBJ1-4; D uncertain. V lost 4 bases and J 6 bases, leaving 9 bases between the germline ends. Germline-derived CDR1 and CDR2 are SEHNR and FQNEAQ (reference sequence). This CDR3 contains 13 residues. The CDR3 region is CASSSGPDEKLFF. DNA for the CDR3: TGTGCCAGCAGCTCCGGGCCGGATGAAAAACTGTTTTTT. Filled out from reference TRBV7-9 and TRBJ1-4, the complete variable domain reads DTGVSQNPRHKITKRGQNVTFRCDPISEHNRLYWYRQTLGQGPEFLTYFQNEAQLEKSRLLSDRFSAERPKGSFSTLEIQRTEQGDSAMYLCASSSGPDEKLFFGSGTQLSVL.

This CDR3 is CASSYEGPAGASQYF. The CDR3, as DNA: TGTGCCAGCAGTTACGAGGGACCAGCGGGGGCCAGCCAGTACTTC. The rearrangement joins TRBV6-5 to TRBJ2-5; 8 positions agree with TRBD2. Trimming at V came to 2 bases and at J to 10 bases, leaving 12 bases not matched to a gene. CDR3 length: 15 residues. Germline V gene lookup returns CDR1 MNHEY and CDR2 SVGAGI.

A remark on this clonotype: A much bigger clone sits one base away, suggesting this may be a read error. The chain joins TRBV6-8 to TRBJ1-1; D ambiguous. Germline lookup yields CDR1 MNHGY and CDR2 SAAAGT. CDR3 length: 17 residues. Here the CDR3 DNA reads TGTGCCAACAGTTTACGATATTTTTCAAAAGAGGTAGCGGAAGCTTTCTTT. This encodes CANSLRYFSKEVAEAFF.